This T cell receptor beta chain was obtained from a study of Graves' ophthalmopathy and Graves' hyperthyroidism. Study context: If no ophthalmopathy appeared within 18 months of follow-up, hyperthyroidism was termed stable.

This clonotype was detected many times. None of the included patients had other autoimmune diseases, uncontrolled infections, pregnancy or lactation, as these led to exclusion. Clinicians diagnosed using symptoms, serum thyroxine, TRAb, thyroid ultrasound and orbital computed tomography. TCR beta CDR3 amplification used RNA transcripts. Second-round multiplex PCR came after a first-round RT-PCR that employed HTBI primers. Each CDR3 protein gets one entry after TCRdb re-called the multiplex PCR reads with MiXCR. The repertoire has around 520,000 distinct CDR3 sequences, 35% to 45% of them found once; the top ten carry 4% to 5%. Looked up from germline, CDR1 is SNHLY and CDR2 is FYNNEI. The ends were cut back, 6 bases at V and 3 bases at J, with 14 bases in the middle. The CDR3 runs to 14 residues.

Material for sequencing was peripheral blood or thyroid tissue (not recorded which). The V and J genes are TRBV2 and TRBJ1-1; D perhaps matches TRBD1 (6 bases). This TCR was recovered from an adult man with Graves' hyperthyroidism. The CDR3 here is CASSLQGLDTEAFF. The CDR3 DNA sequence: TGTGCCAGCAGCCTACAGGGTTTGGACACTGAAGCTTTCTTT.